The 11 T cell receptor beta chains listed next were all sequenced from one sample in a study of blood T cell repertoires in COVID-19. The protocol was immunoSEQ multiplex PCR, while the TCRdb copy is restricted to in-frame clones and leaves out a portion. The sample has about 210,000 clones; 92% are singletons. Material: peripheral blood. Receptors originate from a man in his thirties or forties with acute or convalescent COVID-19.

This chain joins TRBV2 and TRBJ2-3; 7 bases fit TRBD1. Per germline, CDR1 SNHLY and CDR2 FYNNEI. Trimming cost V 6 bases and J 4 bases; bases outside gene matches: 10. CDR3 length equals 15 residues. The CDR3 reads CASRSGQVVSDTQYF. CDR3 DNA sequence: TGTGCCAGCAGAAGTGGACAGGTGGTTTCAGATACGCAGTATTTT.

The chain uses TRBV11-3 and TRBJ2-1, with TRBD1 as a possible D gene (5 bases). Germline loops: CDR1 SGHNT, CDR2 YENEEA. CDR3 length: 11 amino acids. V was trimmed by 5 bases and J by 8 bases, leaving 7 bases between them. CDR3 nucleotides: TGTGCCAGCAGCAAGACAGATGAGCAGTTCTTC. Translated, it gives CASSKTDEQFF. Full variable domain (rest looked up from reference TRBV11-3 and TRBJ2-1): EAGVVQSPRYKIIEKKQPVAFWCNPISGHNTLYWYLQNLGQGPELLIRYENEEAVDDSQLPKDRFSAERLKGVDSTLKIQPAELGDSAVYLCASSKTDEQFFGPGTRLTVL.

This clone was recorded only once. The chain employs TRBV6-5 and TRBJ2-7; tentative D call: TRBD2 (6 bases). The V end was cut by 10 bases, the J end by 7 bases, with 17 bases between. The length of the CDR3 is 12 residues. Germline V lookup: CDR1 MNHEY, CDR2 SVGAGI. CDR3 region: CATNTGRWEQYF. CDR3 sequence (DNA): TGTGCCACCAACACGGGGAGGTGGGAGCAGTACTTC.

The V gene is TRBV6-5, the J gene TRBJ1-4, with D possibly being TRBD1 (6 bases). The V and J ends lost 5 bases and 5 bases respectively, with 15 bases between them. The CDR3 totals 15 residues. The germline V gene has CDR1 MNHEY and CDR2 SVGAGI. CDR3 DNA sequence: TGTGCCAGCAGTCCAAGGCAGGGGTGGAATGAAAAACTGTTTTTT. This gives the protein CASSPRQGWNEKLFF.

This chain joins TRBV9 and TRBJ2-1; the match to TRBD2 covers 13 bases. The J segment lost 6 bases and the V segment lost 0 bases, leaving 3 bases of the junction unmatched. The CDR3 has 16 amino acids. Germline V gene data show CDR1 as SGDLS and CDR2 as YYNGEE. CDR3: CASSVGGLAGLNEQFF. In nucleotides, the CDR3 is TGTGCCAGCAGCGTAGGGGGACTAGCGGGACTCAATGAGCAGTTCTTC.

In this sample, this clone turned up a few times. The V gene is TRBV2, the J gene TRBJ1-5; D is unresolved. Trimming took off 7 bases at V and 0 bases at J, with 10 bases between the two ends. The CDR3 is 14 amino acids. In germline, CDR1 is SNHLY, CDR2 FYNNEI. CDR3 bases: TGTGCCAGCAAAAGAGACTATAGCAATCAGCCCCAGCATTTT. This codes for CASKRDYSNQPQHF.

V is TRBV5-1 and J is TRBJ2-1; 9 nucleotides agree with TRBD2. Germline trimming cut 5 bases from V and 7 bases from J; bases unmatched to any gene: 7. Germline V gene sequence: CDR1 SGHRS, CDR2 YFSETQ. The CDR3 runs 14 residues. In DNA form, the CDR3 reads TGCGCCAGCAGTCTAAGTAGCGGGAGAAATGAGCAGTTCTTC. Translating gives CASSLSSGRNEQFF.

The chain has TRBV14 and TRBJ1-4, with D tentatively TRBD1 (5 bases). V was shortened by 0 bases and J by 2 bases, with 10 bases between the two germline ends. The CDR3 sequence is 16 residues long. Per germline, CDR1 SGHDN and CDR2 FVKESK. CDR3 region: CASSQDFKGTNEKLFF. CDR3 DNA: TGTGCCAGCAGCCAAGATTTCAAGGGGACTAATGAAAAACTGTTTTTT.

The chain joins TRBV7-6 to TRBJ2-7; no firm D call. CDR3 length: 13 residues. The germline V gene encodes CDR1 SGHVS and CDR2 FNYEAQ. Between the trimmed V and J ends, which lost 1 base and 6 bases, there was a span of 10 bases. The CDR3 reads CASSLDEVGEQYF. The DNA of the CDR3 is TGTGCCAGCAGCTTAGACGAGGTTGGCGAGCAGTACTTC.

This rearrangement joins TRBV14 to TRBJ1-4, with 10 bases that match TRBD1. Germline assignment: CDR1 SGHDN and CDR2 FVKESK. The V segment lost 0 bases and the J segment 10 bases; nucleotides outside the gene matches: 8. The CDR3 spans 16 residues. This CDR3 is CASSQEPGTGVGKLFF. DNA for the CDR3: TGTGCCAGCAGCCAAGAGCCGGGGACAGGGGTCGGAAAACTGTTTTTT.

The CDR3 protein is CAWRVGSYNSPLHF. The CDR3 DNA reads as TGTGCCTGGAGGGTCGGCTCCTATAATTCACCCCTCCACTTT. This rearrangement joins TRBV30 to TRBJ1-6; no definite D call. The germline V and J ends were trimmed by 3 bases and 0 bases, with 6 bases remaining between them. CDR3 length equals 14 residues. CDR1 is GTSNPN, CDR2 SVGIG, per germline (reference sequence).